Following are 31 T cell receptor beta chains from one sample sequenced in a study of cytomegalovirus exposure and HLA in healthy donors. The PCR made use of 60 Vbeta and 13 Jbeta primers. TCRdb keeps only in-frame clones here, not all; method: immunoSEQ multiplex PCR. The data contain approximately 100,000 clones, about 76% of them seen just once; the ten biggest clones take up roughly 12%. The sample comprised PBMCs. The origin of the receptors is a woman between 40 and 55 years old in good health and CMV-seropositive.

The chain recombines TRBV7-9 with TRBJ1-5, with 7 bases identical to TRBD1. Germline V gene lookup returns CDR1 SEHNR and CDR2 FQNEAQ (reference sequence). J was trimmed by 2 bases and V by 2 bases; bases with no gene match: 6. This CDR3 is 16 amino acids long. In nucleotides, the CDR3 is TGTGCCAGCAGCTTAAGCGAGACAGGGCGCAATCAGCCCCAGCATTTT. It specifies CASSLSETGRNQPQHF.

The gene calls are TRBV4-1 and TRBJ1-2, with 11 positions matching TRBD1. J gave up 8 bases and V 1 base, and 6 bases lay outside the gene matches. The CDR3 runs 15 residues. Germline V CDR1 and CDR2: MGHRA, YSYEKL. The CDR3 DNA reads as TGCGCCAGCAGCCAAGGGACAGGGGGCCGGGGGGGCTACACCTTC. Protein: CASSQGTGGRGGYTF.

Concerning this clone itself: A read error may produce the germline difference seen at one junction end. This rearrangement joins TRBV7-9 to TRBJ1-4, with D tentatively TRBD1 (6 bases). Germline values: CDR1 SEHNR, CDR2 FQNEAQ (reference sequence). There are 15 residues in the CDR3. The CDR3 nucleotides are TGTGCCAGCAGCATAGCCGGGACACTTAATGAAAAACTGTTTTTT. Amino acid sequence: CASSIAGTLNEKLFF.

The V call is TRBV10-3, the J call TRBJ2-5; 10 bases are shared with TRBD2. The V gene's germline CDR1 is ENHRY and CDR2 SYGVKD. V trimming: 10 bases; J trimming: 0 bases; junction bases outside the gene matches: 5. The CDR3 is 14 amino acids. CDR3 sequence: CASKRGGNQETQYF. Written as DNA, the CDR3 is TGTGCCAGCAAGCGGGGGGGAAACCAAGAGACCCAGTACTTC.

This chain links TRBV30 with TRBJ1-3; D ambiguous. V shed 7 bases and J shed 4 bases, with 8 bases lying between them. This CDR3 has 11 amino acids. Germline V gene data show CDR1 as GTSNPN and CDR2 as SVGIG (reference sequence). CDR3 coding DNA: TGTGCCTATTCTCAGGGAAACACCATATATTTT. Protein sequence: CAYSQGNTIYF.

The chain combines TRBV5-1 with TRBJ2-7, with 10 bases aligning to TRBD1. This CDR3 spans 13 amino acids. Germline V lookup: CDR1 SGHRS, CDR2 YFSETQ. The V segment lost 5 bases and the J segment 6 bases; nucleotides outside the gene matches: 5. CDR3 protein: CASRWTGGSEQYF. The CDR3 DNA reads as TGCGCCAGCAGGTGGACAGGGGGAAGCGAGCAGTACTTC.

This chain joins TRBV30 and TRBJ1-1, with unresolved D. The V gene's germline CDR1 is GTSNPN and CDR2 SVGIG (reference sequence). The CDR3 is 14 amino acids. The CDR3 DNA is TGTGGCTTGATGAGGGCAGCTATGAACACTGAAGCTTTCTTT. This gives the protein CGLMRAAMNTEAFF.

V is TRBV21-1 and J is TRBJ1-1. TRBV21-1 is a listed pseudogene. The length of the CDR3 is 16 residues. The CDR3 DNA follows: TGTGCCAGCAGCCAACGGGGAGGGGCGAGGAACACTGAAGCTTTCTTT. Amino acid sequence: CASSQRGGARNTEAFF.

The V call is TRBV6-1, the J call TRBJ2-7; TRBD1 matches at 7 bases. This CDR3 has 13 residues. The junction had 7 bases not matched to a gene; V was cut back by 5 bases and J by 6 bases. The V gene's germline CDR1 is MNHNS and CDR2 SASEGT. This CDR3 is CASSTGVLGEQYF. The DNA for the CDR3 is TGTGCCAGCAGTACAGGGGTTCTCGGCGAGCAGTACTTC.

The V and J genes are TRBV5-1 and TRBJ2-5; D is undetermined. There are 13 residues in the CDR3. Germline V gene sequence: CDR1 SGHRS, CDR2 YFSETQ. V shed 4 bases and J shed 5 bases, with 12 bases lying between them. The CDR3 here is CASSQAPLETQYF. In DNA, the CDR3 is TGCGCCAGCAGCCAGGCCCCCTTGGAGACCCAGTACTTC.

This clone has only a few counts. This chain joins TRBV7-6 and TRBJ1-6; no firm D call. Germline V gene data show CDR1 as SGHVS and CDR2 as FNYEAQ. The CDR3 is 15 amino acids. Trimming cost V 1 base and J 6 bases, with 10 bases left between them. The CDR3 loop is CASSLVGAVNSPLHF. The CDR3 DNA reads as TGTGCCAGCAGCTTAGTGGGTGCGGTTAATTCACCCCTCCACTTT. Using reference TRBV7-6 and TRBJ1-6 for the parts outside the CDR3, the full variable domain is GAGVSQSPRYKVTKRGQDVALRCDPISGHVSLYWYRQALGQGPEFLTYFNYEAQQDKSGLPNDRFSAERPEGSISTLTIQRTEQRDSAMYRCASSLVGAVNSPLHFGNGTRLTVT.

This chain connects TRBV6-5 to TRBJ2-1, with 9 nucleotides matching TRBD1. The trim removed 6 bases at V and 7 bases at J, leaving 10 bases unmatched. Looked up from germline, CDR1 is MNHEY and CDR2 is SVGAGI. This CDR3 region has 15 residues. The CDR3 region has the DNA TGTGCCAGCAGCATTTGGGACAGGGCGGGAAATGAGCAGTTCTTC. Amino acid sequence: CASSIWDRAGNEQFF.

There are a few counts of this clone. The chain uses TRBV10-3 and TRBJ2-3, with 11 bases aligning to TRBD2. Germline V gene sequence: CDR1 ENHRY, CDR2 SYGVKD. J gave up 5 bases and V 8 bases, and 6 bases lay outside the gene matches. This CDR3 has 14 amino acids. CDR3 protein: CAIGPTSGVDTQYF. The CDR3, as DNA: TGTGCCATCGGACCGACTAGCGGGGTAGATACGCAGTATTTT.

This chain links TRBV7-7 with TRBJ2-2; D not certain. Germline CDR1 is SSHAT and CDR2 is FNYEAQ (reference sequence). This CDR3 region has 14 residues. V was trimmed by 8 bases and J by 0 bases, leaving 10 bases between them. CDR3 loop: CASCENPNTGELFF. CDR3 nucleotide sequence: TGTGCCAGCTGCGAGAACCCGAACACCGGGGAGCTGTTTTTT.

J is TRBJ2-7 and V is TRBV6-1; TRBD2 matches 11 bases. Trimming cost V 10 bases and J 5 bases; bases outside gene matches: 7. Looked up from germline, CDR1 is MNHNS and CDR2 is SASEGT. The length of the CDR3 is 13 residues. The CDR3 bases are TGTGCCACCTTAGCGGGGGGGTTCGACGAGCAGTACTTC. Protein sequence: CATLAGGFDEQYF.

V gene TRBV29-1 combines with J gene TRBJ2-7; 8 bases agree with TRBD1. Per germline, CDR1 SQVTM and CDR2 ANQGSEA. The CDR3 runs 12 residues. V shed 7 bases and J 7 bases; nucleotides not matched to a gene: 9. The CDR3 region is CSAGTGFREQYF. The DNA of the CDR3 is TGCAGCGCCGGGACAGGATTTAGGGAGCAGTACTTC.

Only one count was recorded for this clone. J is TRBJ2-7 and V is TRBV28; 7 bases align to TRBD1. The trim removed 6 bases at V and 2 bases at J, leaving 4 bases unmatched. Germline V gives CDR1 MDHEN, CDR2 SYDVKM. This CDR3 has 13 amino acids. In DNA form, the CDR3 reads TGTGCCAGCAGCTTTGACAGGGCCTACGAGCAGTACTTC. This gives the protein CASSFDRAYEQYF.

The chain employs TRBV19 and TRBJ1-1; D possibly corresponds to TRBD1 (5 bases). V was pared by 11 bases and J by 1 base, with 14 bases between. The CDR3 sequence is 13 residues long. The germline V gene encodes CDR1 LNHDA and CDR2 SQIVND (reference sequence). The CDR3 here is CASSGPANTEAFF. In nucleotides, the CDR3 is TGTGCCTCCTCAGGGCCCGCGAACACTGAAGCTTTCTTT. Full variable domain (rest looked up from reference TRBV19 and TRBJ1-1): DGGITQSPKYLFRKEGQNVTLSCEQNLNHDAMYWYRQDPGQGLRLIYYSQIVNDFQKGDIAEGYSVSREKKESFPLTVTSAQKNPTAFYLCASSGPANTEAFFGQGTRLTVV.

J is TRBJ2-1 and V is TRBV30; the match to TRBD2 covers 7 bases. The CDR3 loop spans 14 amino acids. With 2 bases clipped from V and 2 bases from J, the junction kept 3 bases outside the gene matches. Germline V lookup: CDR1 GTSNPN, CDR2 SVGIG (reference sequence). The CDR3 DNA is TGTGCCTGGAGTTCTGGGACTACCTACAATGAGCAGTTCTTC. Translation: CAWSSGTTYNEQFF.

J is TRBJ2-5 and V is TRBV6-5; a weak D match, TRBD2 (6 bases). This CDR3 spans 14 amino acids. Germline values: CDR1 MNHEY, CDR2 SVGAGI. V dropped 6 bases and J dropped 4 bases, with 15 bases sitting between them. The CDR3 loop reads CASSPGVAVETQYF. CDR3 nucleotides: TGTGCCAGCAGCCCGGGGGTAGCGGTAGAGACCCAGTACTTC.

This chain connects TRBV5-1 to TRBJ2-1; the D is unclear. The germline V gene encodes CDR1 SGHRS and CDR2 YFSETQ. Trimming left V 0 bases short and J 9 bases short, with 4 bases between. The CDR3 sequence is 11 residues long. CDR3 region: CASSLAREQFF. Written as DNA, the CDR3 is TGCGCCAGCAGCTTGGCCCGTGAGCAGTTCTTC.

This clone was recorded a few times. J is TRBJ2-3 and V is TRBV7-6, with D possibly matching TRBD2 (6 bases). Trimming cost V 5 bases and J 5 bases, with 20 bases left between them. Looked up from germline, CDR1 is SGHVS and CDR2 is FNYEAQ. The CDR3 spans 16 residues. CDR3 bases: TGTGCCAGCAGCCCAACCAGGACTACCTCGGGAGATACGCAGTATTTT. Its translation is CASSPTRTTSGDTQYF.

The chain employs TRBV30 and TRBJ2-7, with 10 bases fitting TRBD1. Germline V lookup: CDR1 GTSNPN, CDR2 SVGIG (reference sequence). The CDR3 is 15 amino acids. Trimming took 0 bases from V and 4 from J; bases not matched to a gene: 6. DNA for the CDR3: TGTGCCTGGAGTGTAGTGGGACAGGGGATGTACGAGCAGTACTTC. This gives the protein CAWSVVGQGMYEQYF.

In this sample, this clone turned up a few times. J is TRBJ2-5 and V is TRBV7-9; TRBD1 matches 9 bases. Germline lookup yields CDR1 SEHNR and CDR2 FQNEAQ (reference sequence). V lost 1 base to trimming and J lost 6 bases; unmatched junction nucleotides: 6. There are 15 residues in the CDR3. CDR3 nucleotide sequence: TGTGCCAGCAGCTTAGGGACAGGGGTAGGAAAGACCCAGTACTTC. It translates to CASSLGTGVGKTQYF.

The chain is built from TRBV5-4 and TRBJ2-7; perhaps TRBD1 as D (6 bases). CDR3 length equals 15 residues. Germline V CDR1 and CDR2: SGHNT, YYREEE (reference sequence). The V end lost 1 base, the J end lost 1 base, and 12 bases lay between the germline ends. The DNA for the CDR3 is TGTGCCAGCAGCTTGTCAGGGGTGGGGTCCTACGAGCAGTACTTC. Protein: CASSLSGVGSYEQYF.

This clone was seen a single time. The chain employs TRBV19 and TRBJ2-7, with TRBD1 matching over 8 bases. The germline CDR1 and CDR2 sequences are LNHDA and SQIVND (reference sequence). This CDR3 region has 13 residues. V lost 5 bases and J lost 2; bases outside the gene matches: 2. The CDR3 DNA is TGTGCCAGTAGTGAGGACAGGGCCTACGAGCAGTACTTC. It is translated as CASSEDRAYEQYF. Supplemented by reference TRBV19 and TRBJ2-7, the full variable domain reads DGGITQSPKYLFRKEGQNVTLSCEQNLNHDAMYWYRQDPGQGLRLIYYSQIVNDFQKGDIAEGYSVSREKKESFPLTVTSAQKNPTAFYLCASSEDRAYEQYFGPGTRLTVT.

This clone was detected only a few times. V and J are TRBV2 and TRBJ1-2; 10 nucleotides line up with TRBD1. In germline, CDR1 is SNHLY, CDR2 FYNNEI. The V gene end was trimmed by 6 bases and the J gene end by 1 base; junction bases not matched to a gene: 8. The CDR3 is 16 amino acids. In DNA, the CDR3 is TGTGCCAGCAGGAGCGGGACAGGGGCTAATAACTATGGCTACACCTTC. This translates into CASRSGTGANNYGYTF.

This clone was seen a single time. This chain links TRBV19 with TRBJ1-3, with 7 positions matching TRBD1. The length of the CDR3 is 15 residues. The junction had 6 bases not matched to a gene; V was cut back by 5 bases and J by 2 bases. The germline gives CDR1 LNHDA, CDR2 SQIVND (reference sequence). This CDR3 reads CASSLPGTAGNTIYF. As DNA, the CDR3 is TGTGCCAGTAGTCTGCCCGGGACAGCTGGAAACACCATATATTTT.

CDR3 region: CASSQDWTSLPDTQYF. CDR3 in DNA: TGTGCCAGCAGCCAAGATTGGACTAGCCTCCCAGATACGCAGTATTTT. The V gene is TRBV4-2, the J gene TRBJ2-3, with TRBD2 matching over 8 bases. Trimming took 0 bases from V and 4 from J; bases not matched to a gene: 6. The length of the CDR3 is 16 residues. Germline CDR1 is LGHNA and CDR2 is YNFKEQ.

The chain combines TRBV7-8 with TRBJ2-5, with TRBD1 identical over 9 bases. Germline CDR1 reads SGHVS; CDR2 reads FQNEAQ. J lost 5 bases, V lost 6 bases, and 13 bases had no gene match. The CDR3 runs 16 residues. The CDR3 DNA follows: TGTGCCAGCAGAAGAAGGCCGGGACAGGGAAGGGAGACCCAGTACTTC. Amino acid sequence: CASRRRPGQGRETQYF.

The chain links TRBV7-6 to TRBJ2-7; D is possibly TRBD1 (6 bases). The ends were cut back, 1 base at V and 3 bases at J, with 13 bases in the middle. Looked up from germline, CDR1 is SGHVS and CDR2 is FNYEAQ. The CDR3 consists of 15 residues. DNA for the CDR3: TGTGCCAGCAGCTTAGAACAGGGTGCTCTCTACGAGCAGTACTTC. It encodes CASSLEQGALYEQYF. The full variable domain, rest sourced from reference TRBV7-6 and TRBJ2-7, is GAGVSQSPRYKVTKRGQDVALRCDPISGHVSLYWYRQALGQGPEFLTYFNYEAQQDKSGLPNDRFSAERPEGSISTLTIQRTEQRDSAMYRCASSLEQGALYEQYFGPGTRLTVT.